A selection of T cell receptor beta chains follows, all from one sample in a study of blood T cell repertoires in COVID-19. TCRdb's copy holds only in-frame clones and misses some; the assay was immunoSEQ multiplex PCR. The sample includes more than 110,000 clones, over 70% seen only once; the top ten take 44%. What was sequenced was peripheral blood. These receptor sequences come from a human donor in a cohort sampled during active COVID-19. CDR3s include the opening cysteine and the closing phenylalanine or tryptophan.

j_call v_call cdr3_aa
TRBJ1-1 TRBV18 CASSPPTVNTEAFF
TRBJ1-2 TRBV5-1 CASSLRVGANYGYTF
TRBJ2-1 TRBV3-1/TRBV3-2 CASSQVWGEGQGQRGGNLYDEQFF
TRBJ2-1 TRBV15 CATSRERQATYNEQFF
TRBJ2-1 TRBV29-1 CSVEVSGTSGRVNEQFF
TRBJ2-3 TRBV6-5 CASEPTGTADTQYF
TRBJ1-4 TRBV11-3 CASSLEGTDGTNEKLFF
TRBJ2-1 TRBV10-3 CASSEGQGYNEQFF
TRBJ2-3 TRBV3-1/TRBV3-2 CASSQDRDRDADTQYF
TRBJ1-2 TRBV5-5 CASSFLRVGDGYTF